The 32 T cell receptor beta chains below were found in one sample sequenced in a study of cytomegalovirus exposure and HLA in healthy donors (dated by TCRdb to the late 2010s). The library was produced with the immunoSEQ multiplex PCR assay. For the multiplex PCR, a mixture combining 60 forward primers for TCR Vbeta segments and 13 reverse primers for TCR Jbeta segments was used. What TCRdb holds here is the immuneACCESS table cut down to in-frame rearrangements. Part of the clones is not present; checked against another copy, under half of the missing clones reflect an unresolved V gene, and the others are unexplained. This sample holds under 200,000 clones; 80% were observed only once. Jointly, the top ten make up approximately 4.5% of the sample. Input material: PBMCs. The receptors were gathered from a man aged 30-40 years in good health and CMV-seronegative.

The chain recombines TRBV7-3 with TRBJ2-1, with D unresolved. This CDR3 region has 14 residues. V lost 6 bases and J lost 3, with 12 bases in between. The germline gives CDR1 SGHTA, CDR2 FQGTGA. The CDR3 DNA reads TGTGCCAGCAGTCGACCAGGTCTCTACAATGAGCAGTTCTTC. Translation gives CASSRPGLYNEQFF.

The chain has TRBV19 and TRBJ2-3, with D perhaps matching TRBD2 (7 bases). Trimming removed 10 bases at V and 4 bases at J, with 15 bases between. CDR1 LNHDA and CDR2 SQIVND come from the germline V gene (reference sequence). CDR3 length: 13 amino acids. CDR3 DNA sequence: TGTGCCACCAGTGAGGGGGGGGCAGATACGCAGTATTTT. It encodes CATSEGGADTQYF.

This rearrangement joins TRBV28 to TRBJ2-7, with D tentatively TRBD2 (5 bases). The length of the CDR3 is 12 residues. The germline V gene encodes CDR1 MDHEN and CDR2 SYDVKM. For the CDR3, the DNA is TGTGCGAGCGGAGAAATCTCCTACGAGCAGTACTTC. It yields the protein CASGEISYEQYF.

The chain uses TRBV7-9 and TRBJ2-4; 7 nucleotides agree with TRBD2. The V gene end was trimmed by 11 bases and the J gene end by 3 bases; junction bases not matched to a gene: 4. The CDR3 runs to 12 residues. The germline V gene has CDR1 SEHNR and CDR2 FQNEAQ (reference sequence). The chain's CDR3 is CAVRGDKNIQYF. DNA of the CDR3: TGTGCCGTCCGGGGGGACAAAAACATTCAGTACTTC. Full variable domain (missing parts from reference TRBV7-9 and TRBJ2-4): DTGVSQNPRHKITKRGQNVTFRCDPISEHNRLYWYRQTLGQGPEFLTYFQNEAQLEKSRLLSDRFSAERPKGSFSTLEIQRTEQGDSAMYLCAVRGDKNIQYFGAGTRLSVL.

V is TRBV18 and J is TRBJ1-2; D unresolved. Germline V gene lookup returns CDR1 KGHSH and CDR2 LQKENI. The length of the CDR3 is 12 residues. Trimming took off 3 bases at V and 14 bases at J, with 16 bases between the two ends. The DNA of the CDR3 is TGTGCCAGCTCACCGAAGGCAGGTACCGGTACCTTC. Amino acids: CASSPKAGTGTF.

The CDR3 DNA reads as TGTGCCAGCAGTTTACGGGGGAAAGCACCCTATGGCTACACCTTC. The encoded protein is CASSLRGKAPYGYTF. The V and J genes are TRBV28 and TRBJ1-2; D is perhaps TRBD1 (5 bases). Trimming took 2 bases from V and 4 from J, leaving 14 bases between them. From germline, CDR1 is MDHEN and CDR2 SYDVKM. The CDR3 runs 15 residues.

The chain carries TRBV7-3 and TRBJ2-7, with 7 nucleotides matching TRBD1. TRBJ2-5 explains the end of the DNA better; the J call may be wrong. Germline V gene sequence: CDR1 SGHTA, CDR2 FQGTGA. The CDR3 loop spans 15 amino acids. The CDR3 loop reads CASSLEQGRGQTQYF. The CDR3 DNA reads TGTGCCAGCAGCTTAGAACAGGGGCGCGGGCAGACCCAGTACTTC.

The chain combines TRBV11-2 with TRBJ2-7, with 7 bases fitting TRBD1. CDR1 is SGHAT and CDR2 is FQNNGV in the germline V gene. With 7 bases clipped from V and 3 bases from J, the junction kept 9 bases outside the gene matches. The CDR3 is 14 amino acids. CDR3 bases: TGTGCCAGCACCCCCCCGACAGGGATCTACGAGCAGTACTTC. It specifies CASTPPTGIYEQYF.

The rearrangement uses TRBV6-6 and TRBJ1-2; no clear D gene. Between the trimmed V and J ends, which lost 0 bases and 8 bases, there was a span of 10 bases. Per the germline V gene, CDR1 is MNHNY and CDR2 is SVGAGI (reference sequence). This CDR3 contains 13 residues. CDR3 protein: CASSYSGSDGYTF. CDR3 coding DNA: TGTGCCAGCAGTTACTCGGGGAGCGACGGCTACACCTTC.

The chain recombines TRBV7-2 with TRBJ1-1; perhaps TRBD1 as D (6 bases). Germline lookup yields CDR1 SGHTA and CDR2 FQGNSA. Trimming left V 5 bases short and J 1 base short, with 14 bases between. The CDR3 consists of 15 residues. The CDR3 region has the DNA TGTGCCAGCAGCCCACAGGGATGGCCGAACACTGAAGCTTTCTTT. Protein sequence: CASSPQGWPNTEAFF.

This sequence joins TRBV6-6 and TRBJ1-3; D is unresolved. Per germline, CDR1 MNHNY and CDR2 SVGAGI (reference sequence). V dropped 0 bases and J dropped 6 bases, with 15 bases sitting between them. The CDR3 is 16 amino acids. CDR3 sequence reads: CASSYSLRAGENTIYF. The CDR3 DNA is TGTGCCAGCAGTTACTCGTTGAGGGCGGGAGAAAACACCATATATTTT.

The gene calls are TRBV7-3 and TRBJ1-4; no reliable D call. From germline, CDR1 is SGHTA and CDR2 FQGTGA. Trimming removed 4 bases from V and 8 bases from J, with 14 bases in between. The CDR3 totals 14 residues. CDR3 sequence: CASSSGVSFEKLFF. Written as DNA, the CDR3 is TGTGCCAGCAGCTCCGGGGTCAGTTTCGAAAAACTGTTTTTT.

The rearrangement joins TRBV28 to TRBJ2-3; 12 bases align to TRBD2. CDR3 length equals 15 residues. Looked up from germline, CDR1 is MDHEN and CDR2 is SYDVKM. The V and J ends lost 7 bases and 5 bases, in that order; junction bases with no gene match: 7. DNA of the CDR3: TGTGCCAGCAATGCTAGCGGGGGGGGAAAAGATACGCAGTATTTT. It codes for CASNASGGGKDTQYF.

The chain couples TRBV28 to TRBJ1-2; tentative D call: TRBD1 (6 bases). The CDR3 is 14 amino acids. V lost 6 bases, J lost 3 bases, and 14 bases lay in between. Germline V gene data show CDR1 as MDHEN and CDR2 as SYDVKM. As DNA, the CDR3 is TGTGCCAGCAGCCAAAACAGGGATGACTATGGCTACACCTTC. It is translated as CASSQNRDDYGYTF.

The CDR3: CASTPRGSYNEQFF. Written as DNA, the CDR3 is TGCGCCAGCACCCCCCGAGGCTCGTACAATGAGCAGTTCTTC. This chain uses TRBV5-1 with TRBJ2-1; D gene ambiguous. The CDR3 consists of 14 residues. In germline, CDR1 is SGHRS, CDR2 YFSETQ. The V and J ends lost 6 bases and 4 bases respectively, with 14 bases between them. The full variable domain, rest sourced from reference TRBV5-1 and TRBJ2-1, is KAGVTQTPRYLIKTRGQQVTLSCSPISGHRSVSWYQQTPGQGLQFLFEYFSETQRNKGNFPGRFSGRQFSNSRSEMNVSTLELGDSALYLCASTPRGSYNEQFFGPGTRLTVL.

This chain joins TRBV30 and TRBJ2-3; 7 bases fit TRBD1. Unmatched junction bases numbered 12, after V lost 2 bases and J lost 4 bases. The CDR3 is made up of 16 amino acids. Germline values: CDR1 GTSNPN, CDR2 SVGIG (reference sequence). CDR3 amino acids: CAWSRGGYDLSDTQYF. In nucleotides, the CDR3 is TGTGCCTGGAGTCGAGGGGGCTATGACCTTTCAGATACGCAGTATTTT.

The chain has TRBV28 and TRBJ2-1; D uncertain. Germline values: CDR1 MDHEN, CDR2 SYDVKM. The CDR3 extends over 15 amino acids. The V and J ends lost 7 bases and 5 bases respectively, with 18 bases between them. The CDR3 loop is CASTLTPGFDNEQFF. CDR3 nucleotides: TGTGCCAGCACCCTGACTCCCGGCTTCGACAATGAGCAGTTCTTC.

The chain carries TRBV14 and TRBJ2-2; tentative D call: TRBD2 (5 bases). From germline, CDR1 is SGHDN and CDR2 FVKESK. The V and J ends lost 6 bases and 1 base respectively, with 9 bases between them. The CDR3 consists of 14 residues. The CDR3 sequence: CASSRGLNTGELFF. The CDR3 DNA is TGTGCCAGCAGTCGCGGGTTGAACACCGGGGAGCTGTTTTTT.

This sequence joins TRBV27 and TRBJ1-2; no clear D gene. The CDR3 spans 14 residues. Between the trimmed V and J ends, which lost 3 bases and 2 bases, there was a span of 10 bases. The V gene's germline CDR1 is MNHEY and CDR2 SMNVEV (reference sequence). This CDR3 reads CASSFGGKNYGYTF. The CDR3 bases are TGTGCCAGCAGTTTCGGCGGCAAGAACTATGGCTACACCTTC.

This chain uses TRBV4-3 with TRBJ2-6; D perhaps matches TRBD1 (5 bases). The CDR3 has 17 residues. Germline CDR1 and CDR2: LGHNA and YSLEER. The V end was cut by 4 bases, the J end by 1 base, with 14 bases between. The CDR3 protein is CASSLIASGSGANVLTF. The CDR3 nucleotides read TGCGCCAGCAGCCTAATCGCCTCAGGGTCTGGGGCCAACGTCCTGACTTTC.

The V gene is TRBV30, the J gene TRBJ1-2, with D perhaps matching TRBD1 (6 bases). Germline CDR1 GTSNPN, CDR2 SVGIG (reference sequence). This CDR3 contains 13 residues. The ends were cut back, 0 bases at V and 8 bases at J, with 13 bases in the middle. The CDR3 bases are TGTGCCTGGAGTGTGCAGGGGCGAATGGGCTACACCTTC. It is translated as CAWSVQGRMGYTF.

J is TRBJ1-1 and V is TRBV9; no clear D. Trimming cost V 0 bases and J 3 bases, with 12 bases left between them. Per the germline V gene, CDR1 is SGDLS and CDR2 is YYNGEE. The CDR3 has 15 residues. CDR3 sequence reads: CASSVDSNGDTEAFF. The CDR3 DNA sequence: TGTGCCAGCAGCGTAGATAGCAACGGGGACACTGAAGCTTTCTTT. Full variable domain (outside the CDR3, taken from reference TRBV9 and TRBJ1-1): DSGVTQTPKHLITATGQRVTLRCSPRSGDLSVYWYQQSLDQGLQFLIQYYNGEERAKGNILERFSAQQFPDLHSELNLSSLELGDSALYFCASSVDSNGDTEAFFGQGTRLTVV.

The chain uses TRBV28 and TRBJ1-3; D is perhaps TRBD1 (5 bases). V was clipped by 6 bases and J by 1 base, with 10 bases between them. The CDR3 extends over 14 amino acids. The germline V gene encodes CDR1 MDHEN and CDR2 SYDVKM. The CDR3 region has the DNA TGTGCCAGCAGCACGGACATATCTGGAAACACCATATATTTT. Protein sequence: CASSTDISGNTIYF.

The chain links TRBV5-1 to TRBJ2-7, with 7 bases aligning to TRBD1. Germline V gene lookup returns CDR1 SGHRS and CDR2 YFSETQ. This CDR3 region has 12 residues. J was trimmed by 4 bases and V by 3 bases; bases with no gene match: 1. CDR3 sequence: CASSSTGYEQYF. In DNA, the CDR3 is TGCGCCAGCAGCTCGACAGGGTACGAGCAGTACTTC.

The genes are TRBV29-1 and TRBJ2-1; 8 bases match TRBD1. The germline V gene encodes CDR1 SQVTM and CDR2 ANQGSEA. J was trimmed by 0 bases and V by 5 bases; bases with no gene match: 6. CDR3 length: 15 amino acids. CDR3 sequence: CSVPPTGGSYNEQFF. CDR3 DNA sequence: TGCAGCGTTCCCCCAACAGGGGGCTCCTACAATGAGCAGTTCTTC.

This clone was detected once. This sequence joins TRBV28 and TRBJ2-5; D remains unclear. With 8 bases removed from V and 5 bases from J, the gap between germline ends came to 9 bases. Germline assignment: CDR1 MDHEN and CDR2 SYDVKM. The CDR3 runs to 11 residues. CDR3 protein: CASSIGETQYF. The CDR3 coding sequence is TGTGCCAGCTCGATCGGGGAGACCCAGTACTTC. The entire variable domain, with the rest obtained from reference TRBV28 and TRBJ2-5, is as follows: DVKVTQSSRYLVKRTGEKVFLECVQDMDHENMFWYRQDPGLGLRLIYFSYDVKMKEKGDIPEGYSVSREKKERFSLILESASTNQTSMYLCASSIGETQYFGPGTRLLVL.

The rearrangement links TRBV5-4 to TRBJ1-1; D may be TRBD1 (6 bases). Germline CDR1 is SGHNT and CDR2 is YYREEE (reference sequence). The CDR3 length is 15 residues. Trimming took 4 bases from V and 4 from J, leaving 17 bases between them. CDR3 in DNA: TGTGCCAGCAGCCATTACAGGGAGCGCGGCACTGAAGCTTTCTTT. This codes for CASSHYRERGTEAFF.

A single count supports this clone. This sequence joins TRBV19 and TRBJ2-3, with 13 bases identical to TRBD2. In germline, CDR1 is LNHDA, CDR2 SQIVND (reference sequence). V dropped 5 bases and J dropped 4; count of bases not matched to a gene: 9. CDR3 length: 17 amino acids. The CDR3 sequence: CASSYIGGLAGPDTQYF. The CDR3 DNA reads TGTGCCAGTAGTTATATAGGGGGACTAGCGGGGCCAGATACGCAGTATTTT.

This clone showed up just a few times. The chain uses TRBV5-5 and TRBJ1-1; D gene ambiguous. This CDR3 region has 15 residues. Deletions cut 7 bases from V and 2 bases from J, with 18 bases between. Per the germline V gene, CDR1 is SGHKS and CDR2 is YYEKEE (reference sequence). CDR3 residues: CASGEGANSNTEAFF. CDR3 bases: TGTGCCAGCGGGGAGGGAGCCAACAGTAACACTGAAGCTTTCTTT.

V usage is TRBV21-1 and J usage is TRBJ2-6; the table calls TRBD2, which could not be checked here. TRBV21-1 is flagged as a pseudogene. The CDR3 has 14 amino acids. The CDR3 region is CASSTGPGANVLTF. Here the CDR3 DNA reads TGTGCCAGCAGCACCGGTCCTGGGGCCAACGTCCTGACTTTC.

The chain joins TRBV28 to TRBJ1-4; D not certain. Trimming removed 5 bases at V and 5 bases at J, with 12 bases between. CDR1 and CDR2 (germline): MDHEN, SYDVKM. This CDR3 comprises 14 residues. The CDR3 spells CASSKPGLNEKLFF. In nucleotides, the CDR3 is TGTGCCAGCAGTAAGCCGGGGTTAAATGAAAAACTGTTTTTT.

The CDR3 DNA sequence: TGTGCCAGCAGCTTTGGATACCGGGAGGGCATGGATTCACCCCTCCACTTT. It codes for CASSFGYREGMDSPLHF. V is TRBV12-1 and J is TRBJ1-6. TRBV12-1 is a pseudogene locus. This CDR3 has 17 amino acids.